These 19 T cell receptor beta chains share one sample of origin, sequenced in a study of cytotoxic CD8 clonotypes in ibrutinib-treated CLL (dated by TCRdb to the early 2020s). The label giving this sample's time point can be read as: approximately 2 years on ibrutinib. Library method: the immunoSEQ multiplex PCR assay. This immuneACCESS table, as held by TCRdb, lists in-frame sequences with V and J called but not all clones. Of the missing ones, under half trace to an unresolved V gene in checked studies; the others have no known cause. This sample is represented by some 150,000 clones; about 70% of them were singletons. The ten top clones hold approximately 5.1% of the sample. Source: PBMCs, taken after 24 months of ibrutinib treatment. The receptors shown here come from a human donor with chronic lymphocytic leukemia.

The rearrangement uses TRBV14 and TRBJ2-3; 8 bases align to TRBD1. CDR3 size: 15 residues. Germline-derived CDR1 and CDR2 are SGHDN and FVKESK. Trimming cost V 4 bases and J 4 bases; bases outside gene matches: 7. This CDR3 is CASSPWTGSADTQYF. The CDR3 nucleotides read TGTGCCAGCAGCCCCTGGACAGGGAGCGCAGATACGCAGTATTTT.

The chain combines TRBV6-5 with TRBJ1-2; TRBD1 might be the D (6 bases). Germline loops: CDR1 MNHEY, CDR2 SVGAGI. V lost 8 bases to trimming and J lost 8 bases, with 15 bases between them. The CDR3 spans 12 residues. CDR3 sequence reads: CASHVGGGGYTF. The CDR3 bases are TGTGCCAGCCACGTGGGGGGCGGCGGCTACACCTTC.

V gene TRBV5-1 combines with J gene TRBJ2-5; 8 bases agree with TRBD2. Germline assignment: CDR1 SGHRS and CDR2 YFSETQ. V lost 4 bases to trimming and J lost 5 bases; unmatched junction nucleotides: 7. The CDR3 has 14 amino acids. Here the CDR3 reads CASSGSGGLETQYF. The CDR3 nucleotides are TGCGCCAGCAGCGGGAGCGGGGGTTTGGAGACCCAGTACTTC.

V is TRBV6-5 and J is TRBJ2-1; 9 bases map to TRBD2. Germline CDR1 MNHEY, CDR2 SVGAGI. This CDR3 has 15 residues. J was trimmed by 3 bases and V by 5 bases; bases with no gene match: 5. The CDR3 nucleotides read TGTGCCAGCAGTACGGGACTAGCTGGCTACAATGAGCAGTTCTTC. This translates into CASSTGLAGYNEQFF.

The chain is built from TRBV14 and TRBJ2-1; 14 bases agree with TRBD2. This CDR3 comprises 18 residues. Germline CDR1 reads SGHDN; CDR2 reads FVKESK. V lost 5 bases and J lost 3; bases outside the gene matches: 9. CDR3 protein: CASSSTSGGARGYNEQFF. As DNA, the CDR3 is TGTGCCAGCAGCTCGACTAGCGGGGGGGCCCGGGGCTACAATGAGCAGTTCTTC.

The chain couples TRBV19 to TRBJ1-2; no reliable D call. Trimming removed 10 bases at V and 5 bases at J, with 17 bases between. The CDR3 length is 13 residues. CDR1 LNHDA and CDR2 SQIVND come from the germline V gene (reference sequence). The CDR3, as DNA: TGTGCCACCTGCCGGACCGTCGGGTATGGCTACACCTTC. Encoded protein: CATCRTVGYGYTF.

The chain recombines TRBV6-6 with TRBJ1-2; D is uncertain. The CDR3 is made up of 14 amino acids. The germline V and J ends were trimmed by 2 bases and 0 bases, with 7 bases remaining between them. Germline V gene lookup returns CDR1 MNHNY and CDR2 SVGAGI (reference sequence). The chain's CDR3 is CASSYDVANYGYTF. In DNA, the CDR3 is TGTGCCAGCAGTTACGACGTTGCTAACTATGGCTACACCTTC.

This chain joins TRBV4-2 and TRBJ2-7; D may be TRBD2 (6 bases). The germline V and J ends were trimmed by 1 base and 0 bases, with 10 bases remaining between them. The length of the CDR3 is 15 residues. Germline-derived CDR1 and CDR2 are LGHNA and YNFKEQ. Here the CDR3 reads CASSQGSGGSYEQYF. The CDR3 bases are TGTGCCAGCAGCCAAGGGTCCGGGGGCTCCTACGAGCAGTACTTC.

The V call is TRBV5-1, the J call TRBJ2-3; D ambiguous. Per the germline V gene, CDR1 is SGHRS and CDR2 is YFSETQ. Deletions cut 7 bases from V and 2 bases from J, with 14 bases between. The CDR3 is 14 residues long. The CDR3 here is CASAVGQPTDTQYF. The DNA for the CDR3 is TGCGCCAGCGCAGTCGGCCAGCCCACAGATACGCAGTATTTT.

CDR3 sequence reads: CASSLGPDEKLFF. DNA of the CDR3: TGTGCCAGCAGCTTAGGGCCGGATGAAAAACTGTTTTTT. The genes are TRBV11-2 and TRBJ1-4, with D uncertain. Germline V lookup: CDR1 SGHAT, CDR2 FQNNGV. Trimming shortened V by 1 base and J by 6 bases, and 6 bases separated the two germline ends. The CDR3 runs 13 residues. Full variable domain (remainder filled in from reference TRBV11-2 and TRBJ1-4): EAGVAQSPRYKIIEKRQSVAFWCNPISGHATLYWYQQILGQGPKLLIQFQNNGVVDDSQLPKDRFSAERLKGVDSTLKIQPAKLEDSAVYLCASSLGPDEKLFFGSGTQLSVL.

V and J are TRBV9 and TRBJ1-4; no clear D. V was shortened by 2 bases and J by 8 bases, with 13 bases between the two germline ends. Germline CDR1 reads SGDLS; CDR2 reads YYNGEE. The CDR3 runs 14 residues. The CDR3, as DNA: TGTGCCAGCAGCGTGGACCCCACGGGGGAAAAACTGTTTTTT. Translation gives CASSVDPTGEKLFF.

The chain is built from TRBV19 and TRBJ2-7; D is possibly TRBD2 (6 bases). Deletions cut 6 bases from V and 5 bases from J, with 17 bases between. This CDR3 has 14 amino acids. CDR1 and CDR2 from the germline V gene are LNHDA and SQIVND (reference sequence). As DNA, the CDR3 is TGTGCCAGTAGCAACCGACTAGTTTTTCACGAGCAGTACTTC. Amino acids: CASSNRLVFHEQYF.

V usage is TRBV28 and J usage is TRBJ1-5; possibly TRBD1 for D (5 bases). The germline CDR1 and CDR2 sequences are MDHEN and SYDVKM. The CDR3 is 13 amino acids. Trimming took 10 bases from V and 3 from J, leaving 13 bases between them. Here the CDR3 DNA reads TGTGCCACCCACCGGGGGAACAATCAGCCCCAGCATTTT. It encodes CATHRGNNQPQHF.

The chain recombines TRBV6-1 with TRBJ1-1, with 8 bases that match TRBD1. Germline V CDR1 and CDR2: MNHNS, SASEGT. V dropped 7 bases and J dropped 4; count of bases not matched to a gene: 8. The CDR3 has 14 amino acids. CDR3: CASTEDRGATEAFF. In DNA form, the CDR3 reads TGTGCCAGCACCGAAGACAGGGGTGCCACTGAAGCTTTCTTT.

The chain has TRBV12-2 and TRBJ1-2. TRBV12-2 is a known pseudogene. The CDR3 consists of 15 residues. CDR3 amino acids: CASRLVGGSNYGYTF. As DNA, the CDR3 is TGTGCAAGTCGCTTAGTTGGGGGATCTAACTATGGCTACACCTTC.

V gene TRBV5-1 combines with J gene TRBJ2-3; 7 nucleotides agree with TRBD2. CDR3 length: 16 residues. V shed 0 bases and J 4 bases; nucleotides not matched to a gene: 8. Per the germline V gene, CDR1 is SGHRS and CDR2 is YFSETQ. In DNA, the CDR3 is TGCGCCAGCAGCTTGGCGGCAGCCCGGGGGGCAGATACGCAGTATTTT. Its translation: CASSLAAARGADTQYF.

V is TRBV18 and J is TRBJ2-5; D remains ambiguous. The CDR3 totals 14 residues. Trimming took off 3 bases at V and 0 bases at J, with 8 bases between the two ends. CDR1 and CDR2 from the germline V gene are KGHSH and LQKENI. CDR3 sequence reads: CASSPQTNQETQYF. CDR3 DNA: TGTGCCAGCTCACCGCAGACAAACCAAGAGACCCAGTACTTC. The whole variable domain, remainder taken from reference TRBV18 and TRBJ2-5, is NAGVMQNPRHLVRRRGQEARLRCSPMKGHSHVYWYRQLPEEGLKFMVYLQKENIIDESGMPKERFSAEFPKEGPSILRIQQVVRGDSAAYFCASSPQTNQETQYFGPGTRLLVL.

This clone appeared a single time. This sample includes further DNA sequences coding for the same CDR3. The chain recombines TRBV7-9 with TRBJ1-1; no clear D gene. Germline V gene lookup returns CDR1 SEHNR and CDR2 FQNEAQ (reference sequence). Trimming took off 0 bases at V and 0 bases at J, with 8 bases between the two ends. The CDR3 sequence is 15 residues long. The CDR3 DNA is TGTGCCAGCAGCTTAGCGGGCGGCATGAACACTGAAGCTTTCTTT. Its protein is CASSLAGGMNTEAFF.

The rearrangement links TRBV6-5 to TRBJ2-2; 8 nucleotides align to TRBD2. The CDR3 runs to 14 residues. V was clipped by 6 bases and J by 4 bases; unmatched bases: 4. Germline lookup yields CDR1 MNHEY and CDR2 SVGAGI. As DNA, the CDR3 is TGTGCCAGCAGCCGGGGGGGGGCCACCGGGGAGCTGTTTTTT. This translates into CASSRGGATGELFF.